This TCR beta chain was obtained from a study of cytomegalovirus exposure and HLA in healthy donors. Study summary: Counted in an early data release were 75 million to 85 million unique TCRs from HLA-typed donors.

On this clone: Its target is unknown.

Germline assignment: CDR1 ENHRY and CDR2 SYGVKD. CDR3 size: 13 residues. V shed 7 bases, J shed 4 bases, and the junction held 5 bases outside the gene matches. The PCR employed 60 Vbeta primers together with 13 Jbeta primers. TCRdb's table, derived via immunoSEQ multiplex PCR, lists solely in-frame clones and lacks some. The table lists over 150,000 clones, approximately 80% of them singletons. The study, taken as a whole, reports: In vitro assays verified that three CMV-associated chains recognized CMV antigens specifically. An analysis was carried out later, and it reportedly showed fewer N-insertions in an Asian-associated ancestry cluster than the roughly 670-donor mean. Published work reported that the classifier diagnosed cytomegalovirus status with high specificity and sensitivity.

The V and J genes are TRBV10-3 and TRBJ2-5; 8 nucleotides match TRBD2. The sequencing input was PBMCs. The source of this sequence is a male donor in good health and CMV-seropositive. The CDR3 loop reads CAINSGAGETQYF. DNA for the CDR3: TGTGCCATCAATAGCGGGGCTGGAGAGACCCAGTACTTC.